The text below deals with one T cell receptor beta chain. The antigen is not known. The data belong to a study of cytomegalovirus exposure and HLA in healthy donors. Study-wide findings and caveats: Cytomegalovirus status, reportedly, was diagnosed with high specificity and sensitivity by the classifier. Subsequent analysis found a tendency for first-cohort TCR clusters to co-occur within the 120 or so validation repertoires. It was 150 to 200 TCR beta chains that were listed as cytomegalovirus-associated.

Trimming pared 0 bases from V and 5 bases from J, leaving 5 bases between. The CDR3 is 13 residues long. CDR1 is LNHNV and CDR2 is YYDKDF in the germline V gene (reference sequence). Repertoires were generated with immunoSEQ multiplex PCR, while TCRdb's copy carries only in-frame clones and drops some. This sample has 180,000 or so clones, with approximately 82% found just once. This receptor was identified in a woman aged 25 to 39 in good health and CMV-seropositive. This sequence joins TRBV15 and TRBJ1-5, with D uncertain. Sequences were obtained from PBMCs. The CDR3 region is CATSRDRDQPQHF. CDR3 sequence (DNA): TGTGCCACCAGCAGAGACCGAGATCAGCCCCAGCATTTT.